Included here is one T cell receptor beta chain sequence, with context. The target of this receptor is not known. There are no base qualities to consult, and no much larger clone falls within one base. This entry belongs to a study of blood T cell repertoires in COVID-19 (TCRdb year 2020). Background on the whole study: The collaborator samples originated in the United States, Italy and Spain and spanned the acute and convalescent phases of COVID-19. The material from the prospective study consisted of cDNA or gDNA derived from T cells, B-cell-depleted T cells, or PBMCs. Deeply sampled blood TCRbeta repertoires from subjects exposed to, actively infected with, or recovered from COVID-19 were included in the dataset. The repertoires were released in a freely available public database meant as a resource for research on the immune response to SARS-CoV-2. The samples were drawn from two sources: the first 160 participants of the ongoing ImmuneRACE study, and 1,200 or so subjects contributed by 6 global collaborators. A de-identified subject ID, COVID-19 status, age in years and sex were almost always included in the sample metadata. Where available, HLA class I and class II types were taken from metadata supplied by the sample provider and were not determined by assay-based typing.

The paper as a whole reports these results and caveats: How much clinical and demographic metadata was included differed by source and by participant, and the metadata was provided uncurated.

One collaborating source in Seattle enrolled patients while the patients were actively infected and followed the patients over time throughout the course of disease. Each collaborating institution followed its own protocols to collect whole blood in K2EDTA tubes. For TCRbeta analysis, collaborators shipped samples in one of three forms: frozen whole blood, isolated PBMCs, or DNA extracted from either of those sample types. TCRbeta CDR3 regions were amplified from genomic DNA by means of the immunoSEQ Assay, a bias-controlled multiplex PCR. The authors processed their data as follows. The number of nucleated cells in each sample was estimated from the amplification of reference gene primers within the assay. To quantify the absolute abundance of each unique TCRbeta CDR3 rearrangement, sequence reads were collapsed and filtered. For each sample, productive Simpson clonality was calculated as the square root of Simpson's diversity index over productive rearrangements. TCRdb obtained this table from immuneACCESS and retained in-frame rearrangements with V and J assigned. These tables miss some clones; where compared with another copy, unresolved V genes account for less than half of the shortfall, and the remainder is unexplained. For V, J and clone size, that table is used; D and trimming come from the DNA. Present in this sample are some 110,000 clones, approximately 74% of which were seen just once. 6% of the sample lies in the top ten.

This sequence was found in a man at least 80 years old with COVID-19, enrolled during active disease. The sample was peripheral blood.

DNA sequence: TGTGCCAGCAGGTCAGGGGGACAGGTTAATTCACCCCTCCACTTT. This encodes CASRSGGQVNSPLHF. The chain is made from TRBV3-1 (or the pseudogene TRBV3-2) and TRBJ1-6, and 8 bases in between align with TRBD1. According to the germline V gene (reference sequence), CDR1 reads LGHDT and CDR2 reads YNNKEL. Its CDR3 holds 15 amino acids, cysteine through phenylalanine. The only DNA kept is the CDR3, 45 bases in frame from the first base. Trimmed from V: 6 bases; trimmed from J: 6 bases; junction bases lacking a gene match: 7.